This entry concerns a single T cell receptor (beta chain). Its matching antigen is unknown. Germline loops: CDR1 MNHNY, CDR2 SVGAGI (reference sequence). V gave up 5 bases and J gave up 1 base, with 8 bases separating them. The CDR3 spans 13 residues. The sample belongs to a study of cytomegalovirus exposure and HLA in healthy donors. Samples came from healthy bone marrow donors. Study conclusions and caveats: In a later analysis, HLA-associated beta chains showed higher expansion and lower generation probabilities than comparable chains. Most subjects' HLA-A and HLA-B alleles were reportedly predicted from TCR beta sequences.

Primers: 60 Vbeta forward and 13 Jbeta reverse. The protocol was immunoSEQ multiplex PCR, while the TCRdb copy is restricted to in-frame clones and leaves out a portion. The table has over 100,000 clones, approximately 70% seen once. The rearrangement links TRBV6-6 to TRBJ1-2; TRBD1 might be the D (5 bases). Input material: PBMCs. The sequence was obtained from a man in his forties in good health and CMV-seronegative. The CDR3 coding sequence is TGTGCCAGCAGTAATCAGGGTAACTATGGCTACACCTTC. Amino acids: CASSNQGNYGYTF.